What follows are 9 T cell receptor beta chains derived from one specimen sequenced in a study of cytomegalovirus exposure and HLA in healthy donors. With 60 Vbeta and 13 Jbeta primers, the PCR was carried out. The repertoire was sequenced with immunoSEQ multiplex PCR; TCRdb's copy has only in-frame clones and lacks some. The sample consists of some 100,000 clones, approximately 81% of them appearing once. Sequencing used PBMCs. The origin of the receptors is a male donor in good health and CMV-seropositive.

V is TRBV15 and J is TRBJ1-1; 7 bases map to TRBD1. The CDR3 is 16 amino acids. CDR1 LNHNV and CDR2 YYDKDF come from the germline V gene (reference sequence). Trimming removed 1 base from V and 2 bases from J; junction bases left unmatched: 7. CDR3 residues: CATSRGDRGVNTEAFF. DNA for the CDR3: TGTGCCACCAGCAGAGGGGACAGAGGGGTCAACACTGAAGCTTTCTTT. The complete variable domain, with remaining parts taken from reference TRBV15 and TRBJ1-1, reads DAMVIQNPRYQVTQFGKPVTLSCSQTLNHNVMYWYQQKSSQAPKLLFHYYDKDFNNEADTPDNFQSRRPNTSFCFLDIRSPGLGDTAMYLCATSRGDRGVNTEAFFGQGTRLTVV.

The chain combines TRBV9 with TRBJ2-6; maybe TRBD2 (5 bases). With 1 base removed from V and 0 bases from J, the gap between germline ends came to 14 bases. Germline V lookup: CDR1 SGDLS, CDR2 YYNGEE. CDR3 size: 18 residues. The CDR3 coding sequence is TGTGCCAGCAGCGTACGGGGAGAGTGGCCCTCTGGGGCCAACGTCCTGACTTTC. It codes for CASSVRGEWPSGANVLTF.

The CDR3 spells CASSLAGQGSGQPQHF. The CDR3 DNA sequence: TGTGCCAGCAGTTTAGCTGGACAGGGGTCGGGTCAGCCCCAGCATTTT. The V gene is TRBV27, the J gene TRBJ1-5; 9 nucleotides agree with TRBD1. J was trimmed by 6 bases and V by 2 bases; bases with no gene match: 8. The CDR3 contains 16 residues. Germline V lookup: CDR1 MNHEY, CDR2 SMNVEV (reference sequence).

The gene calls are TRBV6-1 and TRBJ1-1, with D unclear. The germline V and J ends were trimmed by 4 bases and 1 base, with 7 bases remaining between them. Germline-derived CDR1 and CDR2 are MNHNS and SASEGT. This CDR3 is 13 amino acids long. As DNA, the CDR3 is TGTGCCAGCAGTGTTCGGGAGAACACTGAAGCTTTCTTT. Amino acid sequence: CASSVRENTEAFF.

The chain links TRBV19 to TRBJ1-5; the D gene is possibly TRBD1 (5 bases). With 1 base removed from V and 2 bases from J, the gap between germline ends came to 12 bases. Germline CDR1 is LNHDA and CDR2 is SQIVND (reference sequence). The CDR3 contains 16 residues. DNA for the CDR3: TGTGCCAGTAGTATAGCTGAGACAGCTCGCAATCAGCCCCAGCATTTT. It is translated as CASSIAETARNQPQHF.

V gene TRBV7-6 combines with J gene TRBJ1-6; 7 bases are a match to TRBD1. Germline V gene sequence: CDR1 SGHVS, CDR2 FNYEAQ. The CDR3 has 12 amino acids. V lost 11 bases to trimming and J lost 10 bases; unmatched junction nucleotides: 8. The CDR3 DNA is TGTGCCGTCAAAGGGGGCGGATCACCCCTCCACTTT. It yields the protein CAVKGGGSPLHF.

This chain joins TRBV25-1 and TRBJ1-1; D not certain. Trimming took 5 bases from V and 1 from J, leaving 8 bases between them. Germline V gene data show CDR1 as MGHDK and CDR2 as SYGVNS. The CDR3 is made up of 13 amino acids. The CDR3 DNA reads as TGTGCCAGCAGTCGAGGCACGAACACTGAAGCTTTCTTT. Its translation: CASSRGTNTEAFF.

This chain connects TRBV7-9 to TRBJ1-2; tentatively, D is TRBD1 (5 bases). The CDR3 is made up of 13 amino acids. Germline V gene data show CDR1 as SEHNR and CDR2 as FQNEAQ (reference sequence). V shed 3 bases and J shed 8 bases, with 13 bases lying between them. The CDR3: CASSLAGPKGYTF. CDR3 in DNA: TGTGCCAGCAGCTTGGCAGGGCCCAAGGGCTACACCTTC.

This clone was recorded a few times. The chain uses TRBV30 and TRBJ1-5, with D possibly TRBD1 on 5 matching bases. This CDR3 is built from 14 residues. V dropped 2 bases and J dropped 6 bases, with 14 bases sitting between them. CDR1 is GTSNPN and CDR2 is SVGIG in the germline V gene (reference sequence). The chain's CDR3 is CAWSSRGYGQPQHF. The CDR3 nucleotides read TGTGCCTGGAGTTCTAGGGGTTACGGTCAGCCCCAGCATTTT. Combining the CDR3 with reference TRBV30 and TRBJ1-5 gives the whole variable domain SQTIHQWPATLVQPVGSPLSLECTVEGTSNPNLYWYRQAAGRGLQLLFYSVGIGQISSEVPQNLSASRPQDRQFILSSKKLLLSDSGFYLCAWSSRGYGQPQHFGDGTRLSIL.